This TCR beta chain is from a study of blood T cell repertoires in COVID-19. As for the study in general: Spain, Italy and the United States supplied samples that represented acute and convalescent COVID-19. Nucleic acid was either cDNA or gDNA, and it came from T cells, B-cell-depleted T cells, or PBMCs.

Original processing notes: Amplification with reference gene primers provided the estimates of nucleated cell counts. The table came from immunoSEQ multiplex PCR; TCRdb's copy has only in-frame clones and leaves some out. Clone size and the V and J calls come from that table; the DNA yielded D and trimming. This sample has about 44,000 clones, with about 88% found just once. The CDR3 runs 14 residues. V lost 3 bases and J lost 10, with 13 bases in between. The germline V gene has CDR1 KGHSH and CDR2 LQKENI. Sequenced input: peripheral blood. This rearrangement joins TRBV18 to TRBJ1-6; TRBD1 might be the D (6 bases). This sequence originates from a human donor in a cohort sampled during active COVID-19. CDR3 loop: CASSPTGSWSPLHF. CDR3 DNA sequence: TGTGCCAGCTCACCGACAGGTTCCTGGTCACCCCTCCACTTT.